This T cell receptor (beta chain) originates from a study of T cell responses to AZD1222 COVID-19 vaccine. Overall study results and limits: CD4 TCRs covered the whole spike, strongest at regions 160-218 and 743-854. Among AZD1222 vaccinees, only five to seven were seropositive at baseline. White British people made up most donors, females outnumbered males, and clonal diversity was possibly underestimated. Repertoires were obtained only post-peak T cell response.

TCRdb keeps only in-frame clones here, not all; method: immunoSEQ multiplex PCR. The table shows 80,000 or so clones, with 70% to 80% occurring only once. Concerning this clone itself: Its antigen is not known.

This material consisted of peripheral blood, taken 28 days after the second dose of the MenACWY control vaccine. The TCR sequence derives from an adult who received the MenACWY meningococcal vaccine as a control.

CDR3 sequence reads: CASSVINEQFF. The CDR3 DNA reads as TGTGCCAGCAGTGTAATCAATGAGCAGTTCTTC. The chain joins TRBV2 to TRBJ2-1; no definite D call. Trimming removed 4 bases at V and 6 bases at J, with 4 bases between. CDR3 length: 11 residues. The germline CDR1 and CDR2 sequences are SNHLY and FYNNEI.